One T cell receptor beta chain is described in this entry. Its antigen is undetermined. This CDR3 region has 13 residues. Germline V lookup: CDR1 DFQATT, CDR2 SNEGSKA (reference sequence). This sample is drawn from a study of CD8 T cells in Susac syndrome. Study-wide results and caveats: As the study acknowledged, the number of individuals who were part of its TCR sequencing and HLA analysis was relatively small.

CD8+ and CD4+ blood T cells underwent TCR beta sequencing. An amount of RNA that ranged from roughly 0.5 to 1 ug was reverse transcribed with random hexamers. Multiplex immunoSEQ PCR targeted 54 Vbeta and 13 Jbeta TCR beta segments. In TCRdb, the immunoSEQ multiplex PCR reads were re-called with MiXCR into one record per CDR3 protein. Of roughly 200,000 distinct CDR3 sequences in the sample, 85% to 95% were seen once. V gene TRBV20-1 combines with J gene TRBJ2-5, with a possible D match to TRBD2 (5 bases). The TCR sequence derives from a human donor in good health. The source material was CD4+ T cells from PBMCs. The CDR3 reads CRPGGGREETQYF. As DNA, the CDR3 is TGCAGGCCCGGAGGCGGAAGGGAAGAGACCCAGTACTTC.